This T cell receptor beta chain was profiled in a study of T cells in Graves' hyperthyroidism and ophthalmopathy. In this sample, this clonotype turned up many times. Its antigen is unknown. The CDR3 length is 16 residues. V lost 0 bases, J lost 2 bases, and 11 bases lay in between. Germline V lookup: CDR1 SGDLS, CDR2 YYNGEE. Study-wide points: Researchers found most expanded thyroid clonotypes above 0.001 in blood as well.

Any patient presenting with uncontrolled infection, other autoimmune disease, pregnancy or lactation was left out. Orbital computed tomography, thyroid ultrasound, serum thyroxine and TRAb, and clinical symptoms together informed the diagnoses. PBMCs were obtained from over 8.5 ml fresh peripheral blood. TCR beta CDR3 sequences were amplified from RNA transcripts. Carried out on the TCR CDR3, a first-round RT-PCR used the HTBI primer set. TCRdb re-called the multiplex PCR reads with MiXCR, one entry per CDR3 protein. The table lists some 250,000 distinct CDR3 sequences, more than 14% of them singletons.

The sequence was collected from a woman aged 40 to 50 with Graves' hyperthyroidism that later progressed to Graves' ophthalmopathy. V is TRBV9 and J is TRBJ2-2; possibly TRBD2 for D (5 bases). Sequenced sample: blood. CDR3 nucleotides: TGTGCCAGCAGCGTAGATCTCCTAGCTAACACCGGGGAGCTGTTTTTT. It yields the protein CASSVDLLANTGELFF.